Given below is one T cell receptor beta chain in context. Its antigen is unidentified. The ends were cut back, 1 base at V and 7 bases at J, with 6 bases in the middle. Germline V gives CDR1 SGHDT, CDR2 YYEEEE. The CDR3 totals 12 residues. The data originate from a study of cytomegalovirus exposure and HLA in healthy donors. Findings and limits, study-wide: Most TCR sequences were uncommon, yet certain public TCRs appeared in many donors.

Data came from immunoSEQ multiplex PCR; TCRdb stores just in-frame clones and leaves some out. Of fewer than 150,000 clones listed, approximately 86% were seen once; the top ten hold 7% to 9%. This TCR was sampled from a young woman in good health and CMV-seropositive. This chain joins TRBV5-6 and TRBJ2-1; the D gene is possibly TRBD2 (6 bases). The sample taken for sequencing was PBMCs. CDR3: CASSLSGNEQFF. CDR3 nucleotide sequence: TGTGCCAGCAGCTTGAGCGGGAATGAGCAGTTCTTC.